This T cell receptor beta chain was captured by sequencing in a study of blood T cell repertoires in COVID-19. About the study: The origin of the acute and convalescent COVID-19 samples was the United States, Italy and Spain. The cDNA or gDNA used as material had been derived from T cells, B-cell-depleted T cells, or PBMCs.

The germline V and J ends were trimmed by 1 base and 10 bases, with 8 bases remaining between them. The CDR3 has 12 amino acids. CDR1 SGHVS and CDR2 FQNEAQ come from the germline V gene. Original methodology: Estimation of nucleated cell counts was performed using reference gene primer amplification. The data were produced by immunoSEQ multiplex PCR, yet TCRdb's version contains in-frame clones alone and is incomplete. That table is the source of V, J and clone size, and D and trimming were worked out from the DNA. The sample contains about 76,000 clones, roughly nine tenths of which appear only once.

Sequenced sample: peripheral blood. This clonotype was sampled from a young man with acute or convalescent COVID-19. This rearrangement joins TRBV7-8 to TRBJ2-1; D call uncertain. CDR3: CASSLGPPEQFF. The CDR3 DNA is TGTGCCAGCAGCTTAGGGCCCCCGGAGCAGTTCTTC.